Each of the 26 T cell receptor beta chains below was sequenced from the same sample in a study of T cell repertoires in cytomegalovirus infection. TCRdb re-called the reads through MiXCR, storing one row per CDR3 protein. The repertoire consists of 110,000 to 150,000 distinct CDR3 sequences, with around 30% occurring once and the leading ten covering about 50%. These TCRs are of unknown antigen specificity. The sequencing used CD8+ T cells from cultured PBMCs, collected from culture after CMV antigen stimulation. The origin of the receptors is a human donor in good health (CMV status not recorded). Some clones in this sample may be carry-over from other donors' samples.

This clonotype was detected ten times or more. The chain links TRBV12-3 or TRBV12-4 to TRBJ1-4; 10 bases are a match to TRBD1. J gave up 10 bases and V 5 bases, and 13 bases lay outside the gene matches. The CDR3 consists of 16 residues. CDR3 loop: CASSPGQGIPLGKLFF. The CDR3 nucleotides are TGTGCCAGCAGTCCGGGACAGGGGATCCCCCTTGGAAAACTGTTTTTT.

This rearrangement joins TRBV19 to TRBJ2-1; D gene ambiguous. Looked up from germline, CDR1 is LNHDA and CDR2 is SQIVND (reference sequence). The V end lost 5 bases, the J end lost 0 bases, and 5 bases lay between the germline ends. The length of the CDR3 is 13 residues. The CDR3 spells CASSLNSYNEQFF. The CDR3 DNA is TGTGCCAGTAGTCTTAACTCCTACAATGAGCAGTTCTTC. Looking up the rest from reference TRBV19 and TRBJ2-1 gives the full variable domain: DGGITQSPKYLFRKEGQNVTLSCEQNLNHDAMYWYRQDPGQGLRLIYYSQIVNDFQKGDIAEGYSVSREKKESFPLTVTSAQKNPTAFYLCASSLNSYNEQFFGPGTRLTVL.

This clonotype was seen more than once but under ten times. This chain links TRBV11-2 with TRBJ2-7; D is uncertain. The V gene's germline CDR1 is SGHAT and CDR2 FQNNGV. V shed 1 base and J shed 0 bases, with 7 bases lying between them. The CDR3 is made up of 14 amino acids. The CDR3 region is CASSLGPYSYEQYF. The DNA for the CDR3 is TGTGCCAGCAGCTTAGGTCCGTACTCCTACGAGCAGTACTTC.

The V gene is TRBV28, the J gene TRBJ2-5, with 13 bases lining up with TRBD2. CDR3 size: 16 residues. The V segment lost 5 bases and the J segment 5 bases; nucleotides outside the gene matches: 8. From germline, CDR1 is MDHEN and CDR2 SYDVKM. The CDR3 loop is CASSRTSGGAGETQYF. The CDR3 DNA reads as TGTGCCAGCAGTCGTACTAGCGGGGGGGCAGGCGAGACCCAGTACTTC.

At least ten counts were recorded for this clonotype. The chain recombines TRBV27 with TRBJ2-1; D gene unclear. The CDR3 sequence is 14 residues long. V was pared by 4 bases and J by 4 bases, with 11 bases between. In germline, CDR1 is MNHEY, CDR2 SMNVEV (reference sequence). The CDR3 DNA reads TGTGCCAGCAGTTCTCGCGACGGTTACAATGAGCAGTTCTTC. This translates into CASSSRDGYNEQFF.

Many counts were recorded for this clonotype. This chain joins TRBV20-1 and TRBJ2-7, with no clear D. The CDR3 runs 12 residues. Trimming cost V 1 base and J 2 bases, with 6 bases left between them. Germline V gene data show CDR1 as DFQATT and CDR2 as SNEGSKA (reference sequence). CDR3 residues: CSARGQAYEQYF. CDR3 DNA: TGCAGTGCTAGAGGTCAGGCCTACGAGCAGTACTTC.

As DNA, the CDR3 is TGTGCCAGCAGCCGTATTGGGGAGACCCAGTACTTC. This gives the protein CASSRIGETQYF. This chain uses TRBV27 with TRBJ2-5; no firm D call. Trimming shortened V by 6 bases and J by 5 bases, and 10 bases separated the two germline ends. Germline V gives CDR1 MNHEY, CDR2 SMNVEV (reference sequence). The CDR3 sequence is 12 residues long.

V is TRBV27 and J is TRBJ1-1; D call uncertain. There are 14 residues in the CDR3. V was cut by 8 bases and J by 4 bases, with 17 bases left in between. Germline V gives CDR1 MNHEY, CDR2 SMNVEV (reference sequence). The CDR3 sequence: CASHRAGGSTEAFF. CDR3 coding DNA: TGTGCCAGCCATAGAGCGGGTGGGAGCACTGAAGCTTTCTTT.

This clonotype was counted between two and nine times. V usage is TRBV20-1 and J usage is TRBJ2-2, with TRBD2 matching 12 bases. The CDR3 is 15 residues long. V lost 1 base, J lost 8 bases, and 5 bases stayed unmatched. The germline CDR1 and CDR2 sequences are DFQATT and SNEGSKA (reference sequence). The CDR3, as DNA: TGCAGTGCTAGAGGCACCGGGACTAGCGGGGGGGAGCTGTTTTTT. This gives the protein CSARGTGTSGGELFF.

V usage is TRBV4-2 and J usage is TRBJ2-3, with D maybe TRBD2 (6 bases). The CDR3 extends over 19 amino acids. Trimming removed 0 bases at V and 0 bases at J, with 19 bases between. Germline-derived CDR1 and CDR2 are LGHNA and YNFKEQ. The CDR3 region is CASSQDTLSGGDSTDTQYF. Written as DNA, the CDR3 is TGTGCCAGCAGCCAAGATACCCTCTCAGGCGGGGATAGCACAGATACGCAGTATTTT.

There are many counts of this clonotype. This chain joins TRBV2 and TRBJ2-1; TRBD2 aligns across 10 bases. This CDR3 is built from 16 residues. The germline gives CDR1 SNHLY, CDR2 FYNNEI. With V trimmed by 6 bases and J by 0 bases, 5 bases remained unmatched. DNA of the CDR3: TGTGCCAGCAGCGGACTAGCGGCAAGCTCCTACAATGAGCAGTTCTTC. The encoded protein is CASSGLAASSYNEQFF. Supplemented by reference TRBV2 and TRBJ2-1, the full variable domain reads EPEVTQTPSHQVTQMGQEVILRCVPISNHLYFYWYRQILGQKVEFLVSFYNNEISEKSEIFDDQFSVERPDGSNFTLKIRSTKLEDSAMYFCASSGLAASSYNEQFFGPGTRLTVL.

This chain uses TRBV19 with TRBJ2-7; 7 positions agree with TRBD1. The CDR3 length is 14 residues. The V gene's germline CDR1 is LNHDA and CDR2 SQIVND (reference sequence). The trim removed 8 bases at V and 1 base at J, leaving 8 bases unmatched. CDR3 nucleotide sequence: TGTGCCAGTTCCGAGGCAGGGGGTTCCTACGAGCAGTACTTC. Protein: CASSEAGGSYEQYF.

The V and J genes are TRBV12-3 or TRBV12-4 and TRBJ2-6; a weak D match, TRBD1 (6 bases). This CDR3 has 16 residues. Between the trimmed V and J ends, which lost 3 bases and 0 bases, there was a span of 9 bases. The CDR3 is CASSFLGGSGANVLTF. Here the CDR3 DNA reads TGTGCCAGCAGTTTTTTAGGGGGCTCTGGGGCCAACGTCCTGACTTTC.

This clonotype was seen at least ten times. CDR3 amino acids: CSAFPGGGGYTF. CDR3 DNA sequence: TGCAGTGCTTTCCCAGGGGGCGGCGGCTACACCTTC. The chain is built from TRBV20-1 and TRBJ1-2; 8 nucleotides match TRBD1. CDR1 DFQATT and CDR2 SNEGSKA come from the germline V gene (reference sequence). V shed 5 bases and J 8 bases; nucleotides not matched to a gene: 7. The CDR3 covers 12 residues.

The chain has TRBV18 and TRBJ2-1, with a weak D call TRBD2 (7 bases). The V gene lost 6 bases and the J gene lost 12 bases, with 18 bases spanning the gap. Germline V gives CDR1 KGHSH, CDR2 LQKENI. The CDR3 loop spans 13 amino acids. CDR3 DNA sequence: TGTGCCAGCTCTCCCGGGGGGCCCCGAGGGCAGTTCTTC. It specifies CASSPGGPRGQFF.

At least ten counts were recorded for this clonotype. The CDR3 region has the DNA TGTGCCAGCAGCGGCGGGGGGACTTACACAGATACGCAGTATTTT. As protein: CASSGGGTYTDTQYF. This chain connects TRBV7-9 to TRBJ2-3, with 8 bases that match TRBD2. CDR1 SEHNR and CDR2 FQNEAQ come from the germline V gene (reference sequence). J lost 2 bases, V lost 5 bases, and 6 bases had no gene match. This CDR3 is 15 amino acids long.

This clonotype was found a few times. This chain links TRBV27 with TRBJ2-1; TRBD2 is a possible D gene (5 bases). Germline V lookup: CDR1 MNHEY, CDR2 SMNVEV (reference sequence). The CDR3 covers 14 residues. Trimming took off 2 bases at V and 4 bases at J, with 9 bases between the two ends. CDR3 sequence: CASSLGSAYNEQFF. In DNA form, the CDR3 reads TGTGCCAGCAGTTTAGGTAGCGCATACAATGAGCAGTTCTTC.

The rearrangement links TRBV27 to TRBJ2-3; TRBD2 matches 9 bases. Germline V CDR1 and CDR2: MNHEY, SMNVEV (reference sequence). With V trimmed by 4 bases and J by 10 bases, 9 bases remained unmatched. The CDR3 is made up of 14 amino acids. The CDR3 DNA sequence: TGTGCCAGCAGTTCTTTCGCGGGGGGGGTTCCGCAGTATTTT. This sequence encodes CASSSFAGGVPQYF.

The chain combines TRBV7-9 with TRBJ2-1, with 10 positions matching TRBD2. The CDR3 covers 15 residues. V lost 5 bases and J lost 9; bases outside the gene matches: 10. The V gene's germline CDR1 is SEHNR and CDR2 FQNEAQ (reference sequence). CDR3 coding DNA: TGTGCCAGCAGCCCCCCAGCGGGGGGGCCGGGTGAGCAGTTCTTC. Translated, it gives CASSPPAGGPGEQFF. The full variable domain, in which reference TRBV7-9 and TRBJ2-1 provide the parts outside the CDR3, is DTGVSQNPRHKITKRGQNVTFRCDPISEHNRLYWYRQTLGQGPEFLTYFQNEAQLEKSRLLSDRFSAERPKGSFSTLEIQRTEQGDSAMYLCASSPPAGGPGEQFFGPGTRLTVL.

This chain uses TRBV14 with TRBJ2-5, with a weak D call TRBD2 (5 bases). Trimming pared 1 base from V and 2 bases from J, leaving 11 bases between. Germline V CDR1 and CDR2: SGHDN, FVKESK. The CDR3 spans 15 residues. The CDR3 loop is CASSQGPGFQETQYF. Written as DNA, the CDR3 is TGTGCCAGCAGCCAAGGCCCGGGGTTTCAAGAGACCCAGTACTTC. Full variable domain (outside the CDR3, taken from reference TRBV14 and TRBJ2-5): EAGVTQFPSHSVIEKGQTVTLRCDPISGHDNLYWYRRVMGKEIKFLLHFVKESKQDESGMPNNRFLAERTGGTYSTLKVQPAELEDSGVYFCASSQGPGFQETQYFGPGTRLLVL.

The CDR3 here is CASSYSFGPGGTGELFF. The CDR3 DNA follows: TGTGCCAGCAGTTACTCGTTTGGTCCAGGGGGCACCGGGGAGCTGTTTTTT. The V and J genes are TRBV6-2 or TRBV6-3 and TRBJ2-2, with 7 positions matching TRBD1. After removal of 0 bases from V and 4 bases from J, the junction contained 8 bases not matched to a gene. Germline V gene lookup returns CDR1 MNHEY and CDR2 SVGEGT. This CDR3 has 17 residues.

The sample holds many counts of this clonotype. The CDR3 is CASSESGRGDSPLHF. CDR3 coding DNA: TGTGCCAGCAGTGAATCAGGCCGCGGGGATTCACCCCTCCACTTT. The chain employs TRBV6-1 and TRBJ1-6; D call uncertain. Between the trimmed V and J ends, which lost 2 bases and 8 bases, there was a span of 13 bases. CDR3 size: 15 residues. Germline V gene sequence: CDR1 MNHNS, CDR2 SASEGT.

This chain uses TRBV5-5 with TRBJ2-1; TRBD2 is a possible D gene (5 bases). Trimming pared 4 bases from V and 2 bases from J, leaving 19 bases between. This CDR3 contains 17 residues. Germline CDR1 reads SGHKS; CDR2 reads YYEKEE (reference sequence). The CDR3 reads CASSPHFGLSTYNEQFF. In nucleotides, the CDR3 is TGTGCCAGCAGCCCCCACTTTGGACTTTCCACCTACAATGAGCAGTTCTTC.

The rearrangement uses TRBV28 and TRBJ2-3; 8 bases match TRBD1. J gave up 9 bases and V 7 bases, and 15 bases lay outside the gene matches. Per the germline V gene, CDR1 is MDHEN and CDR2 is SYDVKM. This CDR3 has 15 amino acids. Written as DNA, the CDR3 is TGTGCCAGCATCCTCCAGGGGGCGCCCCCCGGCACGCAGTATTTT. This sequence encodes CASILQGAPPGTQYF.

This clonotype was picked up a small number of times. The chain carries TRBV13 and TRBJ1-1, with D possibly being TRBD1 (5 bases). Trimming stripped 6 bases from V and 2 bases from J, with 10 bases between. The CDR3 has 13 amino acids. Per the germline V gene, CDR1 is PRHDT and CDR2 is FYEKMQ (reference sequence). The CDR3 sequence: CASRFDRNTEAFF. The CDR3 bases are TGTGCCAGCAGATTTGACAGAAACACTGAAGCTTTCTTT.

This clonotype appeared many times. The rearrangement links TRBV7-2 to TRBJ1-5; the D gene is possibly TRBD1 (5 bases). Trimming removed 0 bases from V and 6 bases from J, with 12 bases in between. This CDR3 comprises 15 residues. Germline-derived CDR1 and CDR2 are SGHTA and FQGNSA. The CDR3 nucleotides are TGTGCCAGCAGCTTAGCGCGGGGGGGGGTTCAGCCCCAGCATTTT. Protein: CASSLARGGVQPQHF.